The sequence of this TCR beta chain was determined in a study of CD8+ T cells in alopecia areata. Study at large: Tofacitinib administration to treated patients was oral, at 5 to 10 mg twice daily.

This clone appeared a single time. What it binds is unknown. Study-wide findings and caveats: Normal scalp had lower clonality than lesional scalp, with alopecia totalis/universalis lesions showing this most strongly.

RNA extraction and reverse transcription yielded cDNA as sequencing template. The table came from immunoSEQ multiplex PCR; TCRdb's copy has only in-frame clones and leaves some out. The sample contains 150,000 to 200,000 clones, about 67% of which appear only once. The germline CDR1 and CDR2 sequences are SGDLS and YYNGEE. V gave up 4 bases and J gave up 1 base, with 9 bases separating them. The CDR3 length is 14 residues. The V and J genes are TRBV9 and TRBJ2-4; D is undetermined. Sequences were derived from CD8+ T cells sorted from blood, sampled at week 0. This receptor was identified in a human donor with alopecia areata. CDR3 bases: TGTGCCAGCAGCCCCACAGAGGCCAAAAACATTCAGTACTTC. Translated: CASSPTEAKNIQYF. Full variable domain (missing parts from reference TRBV9 and TRBJ2-4): DSGVTQTPKHLITATGQRVTLRCSPRSGDLSVYWYQQSLDQGLQFLIQYYNGEERAKGNILERFSAQQFPDLHSELNLSSLELGDSALYFCASSPTEAKNIQYFGAGTRLSVL.